This entry lists 32 T cell receptor beta chains sequenced from one sample in a study of T cells in localized non-small cell lung cancer. Clones were sequenced by immunoSEQ multiplex PCR, and TCRdb holds only the in-frame ones, with some missing. The repertoire holds around 41,000 clones, with around nine tenths as singletons. The specimen was peripheral blood, collected before any cancer treatment. The source of these receptors is a female donor over 55 with stage I squamous cell lung carcinoma.

The chain uses TRBV5-1 and TRBJ2-2; weak D call: TRBD2 (5 bases). This CDR3 spans 14 amino acids. CDR1 SGHRS and CDR2 YFSETQ come from the germline V gene. V lost 4 bases to trimming and J lost 2 bases, with 9 bases between them. The CDR3 loop is CASSGRTNTGELFF. Here the CDR3 DNA reads TGCGCCAGCAGCGGCAGGACTAACACCGGGGAGCTGTTTTTT.

The V and J genes are TRBV7-2 and TRBJ2-1; 16 bases line up with TRBD2. Germline V lookup: CDR1 SGHTA, CDR2 FQGNSA. The ends lost 1 base at V and 7 bases at J; junction bases unmatched: 4. The length of the CDR3 is 17 residues. In DNA form, the CDR3 reads TGTGCCAGCAGCTTAGGAGGGACTAGCGGGAGGGGGAATGAGCAGTTCTTC. This encodes CASSLGGTSGRGNEQFF.

The chain links TRBV30 to TRBJ1-5; 10 positions match TRBD1. The germline V gene has CDR1 GTSNPN and CDR2 SVGIG (reference sequence). The CDR3 runs 13 residues. V shed 3 bases, J shed 9 bases, and the junction held 5 bases outside the gene matches. The CDR3 protein is CAWSPDRGGPQHF. As DNA, the CDR3 is TGTGCCTGGAGCCCGGACAGGGGGGGGCCCCAGCATTTT.

The chain carries TRBV4-3 and TRBJ2-3; D gene ambiguous. Trimming pared 4 bases from V and 5 bases from J, leaving 13 bases between. Germline CDR1 LGHNA, CDR2 YSLEER. The CDR3 has 14 amino acids. The chain's CDR3 is CASSRDSVGDTQYF. The CDR3 bases are TGCGCCAGCAGCCGAGACTCCGTAGGAGATACGCAGTATTTT.

Points on this clone: Relative to the germline gene, one junction end is altered; a read error may explain this. CDR3 sequence (DNA): TGTGCCAGCAGCCCACAGGGGGCGGTTGGAAGCACCATATATTTT. It specifies CASSPQGAVGSTIYF. The rearrangement links TRBV7-2 to TRBJ1-3, with 9 bases identical to TRBD1. The germline V gene encodes CDR1 SGHTA and CDR2 FQGNSA. The CDR3 is 15 residues long.

The chain has TRBV7-9 and TRBJ2-7, with D possibly being TRBD1 (5 bases). Trimming took 4 bases from V and 3 from J, leaving 10 bases between them. Per the germline V gene, CDR1 is SEHNR and CDR2 is FQNEAQ (reference sequence). The CDR3 length is 13 residues. The chain's CDR3 is CASSSRAIYEQYF. The CDR3 DNA sequence: TGTGCCAGCAGCTCCAGGGCAATCTACGAGCAGTACTTC.

The chain joins TRBV30 to TRBJ1-5; no clear D. Germline V gene data show CDR1 as GTSNPN and CDR2 as SVGIG (reference sequence). V gave up 0 bases and J gave up 7 bases, with 13 bases separating them. This CDR3 region has 14 residues. CDR3 protein: CAWSVVGLRQPQHF. As DNA, the CDR3 is TGTGCCTGGAGTGTTGTAGGTCTCAGGCAGCCCCAGCATTTT.

The gene calls are TRBV7-2 and TRBJ2-2; D perhaps matches TRBD1 (5 bases). The CDR3 runs 14 residues. Trimming removed 4 bases at V and 2 bases at J, with 8 bases between. Looked up from germline, CDR1 is SGHTA and CDR2 is FQGNSA. The chain's CDR3 is CASSSGQNTGELFF. CDR3 coding DNA: TGTGCCAGCAGCTCTGGACAAAACACCGGGGAGCTGTTTTTT.

The chain is built from TRBV30 and TRBJ2-5, with a possible D match to TRBD2 (6 bases). V shed 3 bases and J shed 5 bases, with 22 bases lying between them. This CDR3 has 16 residues. Germline V lookup: CDR1 GTSNPN, CDR2 SVGIG (reference sequence). DNA of the CDR3: TGTGCCTGGAGGCCCTGGGGGGATCAGCGTGGGGAGACCCAGTACTTC. Translation gives CAWRPWGDQRGETQYF.

The V gene is TRBV5-1, the J gene TRBJ2-2, with 7 bases that match TRBD1. The CDR3 sequence is 16 residues long. Trimming removed 2 bases from V and 1 base from J; junction bases left unmatched: 5. In germline, CDR1 is SGHRS, CDR2 YFSETQ. The CDR3 DNA follows: TGCGCCAGCAGCTTTACCGGGACAGTGAACACCGGGGAGCTGTTTTTT. This encodes CASSFTGTVNTGELFF.

J is TRBJ1-3 and V is TRBV19; 9 nucleotides line up with TRBD1. The V and J ends lost 5 bases and 4 bases, in that order; junction bases with no gene match: 12. This CDR3 region has 17 residues. The germline V gene has CDR1 LNHDA and CDR2 SQIVND (reference sequence). The CDR3 DNA sequence: TGTGCCAGTAGTCCCCCGGACAGGGGCCGGCTCGGAAACACCATATATTTT. Amino acid sequence: CASSPPDRGRLGNTIYF. The whole variable domain, remainder taken from reference TRBV19 and TRBJ1-3, is DGGITQSPKYLFRKEGQNVTLSCEQNLNHDAMYWYRQDPGQGLRLIYYSQIVNDFQKGDIAEGYSVSREKKESFPLTVTSAQKNPTAFYLCASSPPDRGRLGNTIYFGEGSWLTVV.

This chain uses TRBV2 with TRBJ1-5, with TRBD1 matching over 11 bases. V was clipped by 6 bases and J by 2 bases; unmatched bases: 9. The germline V gene encodes CDR1 SNHLY and CDR2 FYNNEI. The CDR3 runs 17 residues. CDR3 in DNA: TGTGCCAGCAGCGGGACAGGGGGAAGGTCGGGCAATCAGCCCCAGCATTTT. Translated: CASSGTGGRSGNQPQHF.

In DNA, the CDR3 is TGTGCCAGCAGCGTCCTGAGACTAGCGGGCACCGGGGAGCTGTTTTTT. Amino acid sequence: CASSVLRLAGTGELFF. This rearrangement joins TRBV9 to TRBJ2-2; 10 bases fit TRBD2. The CDR3 is 16 amino acids. Germline values: CDR1 SGDLS, CDR2 YYNGEE. V gave up 2 bases and J gave up 4 bases; unmatched junction bases: 5.

The V and J genes are TRBV9 and TRBJ2-3, with a weak D call TRBD2 (6 bases). V dropped 4 bases and J dropped 1 base, with 16 bases sitting between them. This CDR3 has 16 amino acids. The germline gives CDR1 SGDLS, CDR2 YYNGEE. The CDR3 DNA is TGTGCCAGCAGCTCAAGCCCGGGAGTGGGCACAGATACGCAGTATTTT. It yields the protein CASSSSPGVGTDTQYF.

This clone was counted a single time. The chain couples TRBV11-3 to TRBJ2-2; D uncertain. From germline, CDR1 is SGHNT and CDR2 YENEEA. The CDR3 has 13 residues. The germline V and J ends were trimmed by 6 bases and 6 bases, with 11 bases remaining between them. CDR3 sequence reads: CASSPSWAGELFF. The CDR3 bases are TGTGCCAGCAGTCCCAGTTGGGCCGGGGAGCTGTTTTTT.

The chain carries TRBV30 and TRBJ1-2, with D hard to call. CDR1 is GTSNPN and CDR2 is SVGIG in the germline V gene (reference sequence). The length of the CDR3 is 13 residues. Trimming took off 0 bases at V and 5 bases at J, with 10 bases between the two ends. In DNA, the CDR3 is TGTGCCTGGAGTGTAGTCGGGTGGTATGGCTACACCTTC. Its translation: CAWSVVGWYGYTF. The whole variable domain, remainder taken from reference TRBV30 and TRBJ1-2, is SQTIHQWPATLVQPVGSPLSLECTVEGTSNPNLYWYRQAAGRGLQLLFYSVGIGQISSEVPQNLSASRPQDRQFILSSKKLLLSDSGFYLCAWSVVGWYGYTFGSGTRLTVV.

The chain carries TRBV7-2 and TRBJ1-4; D may be TRBD1 (5 bases). CDR1 is SGHTA and CDR2 is FQGNSA in the germline V gene. V was clipped by 7 bases and J by 8 bases, with 20 bases between them. The length of the CDR3 is 15 residues. The CDR3 reads CASTLGRVPGEKLFF. CDR3 coding DNA: TGTGCCAGCACCCTAGGCAGGGTCCCCGGAGAAAAACTGTTTTTT. The complete variable domain, with remaining parts taken from reference TRBV7-2 and TRBJ1-4, reads GAGVSQSPSNKVTEKGKDVELRCDPISGHTALYWYRQSLGQGLEFLIYFQGNSAPDKSGLPSDRFSAERTGGSVSTLTIQRTQQEDSAVYLCASTLGRVPGEKLFFGSGTQLSVL.

The rearrangement uses TRBV19 and TRBJ2-1; D may be TRBD1 (6 bases). Germline CDR1 and CDR2: LNHDA and SQIVND (reference sequence). The V end lost 3 bases, the J end lost 9 bases, and 18 bases lay between the germline ends. CDR3 length: 15 residues. The CDR3 region is CASSITGTPSGEQFF. CDR3 nucleotide sequence: TGTGCCAGTAGTATCACCGGGACACCCTCGGGTGAGCAGTTCTTC.

This chain links TRBV5-1 with TRBJ1-1; 9 bases agree with TRBD1. This CDR3 has 18 residues. Trimming at V came to 3 bases and at J to 3 bases, leaving 15 bases not matched to a gene. Germline V gives CDR1 SGHRS, CDR2 YFSETQ. CDR3 loop: CASSWGQGGRIKDTEAFF. In DNA form, the CDR3 reads TGCGCCAGCAGCTGGGGACAGGGAGGACGAATTAAGGACACTGAAGCTTTCTTT.

CDR3 DNA sequence: TGTGCCAGCAGCTTGTCTCGGCCGGACAATGAGCAGTTCTTC. Its protein product is CASSLSRPDNEQFF. This rearrangement joins TRBV5-4 to TRBJ2-1; D not certain. Between the trimmed V and J ends, which lost 1 base and 5 bases, there was a span of 10 bases. CDR1 SGHNT and CDR2 YYREEE come from the germline V gene (reference sequence). The CDR3 contains 14 residues.

V and J are TRBV7-3 and TRBJ2-4; D possibly corresponds to TRBD2 (6 bases). Trimming removed 5 bases from V and 0 bases from J, with 14 bases in between. Germline values: CDR1 SGHTA, CDR2 FQGTGA. This CDR3 spans 16 amino acids. CDR3 residues: CASSPDYSLAKNIQYF. As DNA, the CDR3 is TGTGCCAGCAGCCCGGACTATTCCTTAGCCAAAAACATTCAGTACTTC. Looking up the rest from reference TRBV7-3 and TRBJ2-4 gives the full variable domain: GAGVSQTPSNKVTEKGKYVELRCDPISGHTALYWYRQSLGQGPEFLIYFQGTGAADDSGLPNDRFFAVRPEGSVSTLKIQRTERGDSAVYLCASSPDYSLAKNIQYFGAGTRLSVL.

The CDR3 protein is CASSYRGAQGNTIYF. DNA of the CDR3: TGTGCCAGCAGTTACCGGGGGGCACAAGGAAACACCATATATTTT. The chain has TRBV6-5 and TRBJ1-3; a weak D match, TRBD1 (6 bases). This CDR3 region has 15 residues. Germline V lookup: CDR1 MNHEY, CDR2 SVGAGI. Trimming stripped 2 bases from V and 4 bases from J, with 12 bases between.

The CDR3: CASSINRAGELFF. CDR3 DNA sequence: TGTGCCAGCAGTATAAACAGGGCCGGGGAGCTGTTTTTT. The rearrangement links TRBV6-6 to TRBJ2-2; TRBD1 might be the D (6 bases). CDR3 length: 13 residues. Trimming took 5 bases from V and 6 from J, leaving 10 bases between them. The germline V gene has CDR1 MNHNY and CDR2 SVGAGI (reference sequence).

This clone appeared a single time. The rearrangement joins TRBV11-2 to TRBJ1-5; TRBD1 matches 7 bases. V trimming: 5 bases; J trimming: 9 bases; junction bases outside the gene matches: 13. Germline assignment: CDR1 SGHAT and CDR2 FQNNGV. The CDR3 is 15 residues long. The CDR3 nucleotides are TGTGCCAGCAGCACCCTACCGACAGGGAGGCGGCCCCAGCATTTT. It encodes CASSTLPTGRRPQHF.

The chain has TRBV7-3 and TRBJ2-1, with 7 bases lining up with TRBD2. CDR1 and CDR2 (germline): SGHTA, FQGTGA. Trimming took 5 bases from V and 12 from J; bases not matched to a gene: 7. The CDR3 runs 12 residues. The CDR3 is CASSTPSGRQFF. The CDR3, as DNA: TGTGCCAGCAGCACCCCTAGCGGTAGGCAGTTCTTC.

The table lists this clone with a count of one. This chain uses TRBV6-1 with TRBJ2-2, with D possibly matching TRBD2 (5 bases). The CDR3 is 16 residues long. The V end was cut by 2 bases, the J end by 0 bases, with 10 bases between. Germline CDR1 is MNHNS and CDR2 is SASEGT. The CDR3 loop reads CASSETTAANTGELFF. In nucleotides, the CDR3 is TGTGCCAGCAGTGAAACCACAGCGGCGAACACCGGGGAGCTGTTTTTT.

This clone was found a few times. The rearrangement joins TRBV7-2 to TRBJ2-3; D remains ambiguous. CDR1 and CDR2 from the germline V gene are SGHTA and FQGNSA. V shed 5 bases and J shed 1 base, with 4 bases lying between them. The CDR3 runs to 12 residues. This CDR3 reads CASSPRTDTQYF. CDR3 nucleotides: TGTGCCAGCAGCCCGCGCACAGATACGCAGTATTTT.

Here the CDR3 reads CASSLEGIGEQFF. As DNA, the CDR3 is TGTGCCAGCAGCTTAGAGGGAATAGGTGAGCAGTTCTTC. V is TRBV11-2 and J is TRBJ2-1; D gene ambiguous. The germline gives CDR1 SGHAT, CDR2 FQNNGV. V lost 0 bases and J 9 bases, leaving 9 bases between the germline ends. The CDR3 contains 13 residues.

This clone has only a few counts. The chain joins TRBV30 to TRBJ2-2, with 7 bases identical to TRBD1. J was trimmed by 9 bases and V by 0 bases; bases with no gene match: 10. The CDR3 contains 15 residues. Germline CDR1 GTSNPN, CDR2 SVGIG (reference sequence). The CDR3 loop is CAWSVSRDSEWELFF. The CDR3 nucleotides read TGTGCCTGGAGTGTCTCCCGGGACAGCGAGTGGGAGCTGTTTTTT.

The chain couples TRBV7-2 to TRBJ2-5, with TRBD2 identical over 11 bases. The DNA matches TRBJ2-7 better at its end, which makes the J call doubtful. Per the germline V gene, CDR1 is SGHTA and CDR2 is FQGNSA. This CDR3 comprises 16 residues. CDR3 DNA: TGTGCCAGCAGGACCGGACTAGCGGGTCCACCCTACGAGCAGTACTTC. Translation: CASRTGLAGPPYEQYF.

The V gene is TRBV7-6, the J gene TRBJ2-7; weak D call: TRBD2 (5 bases). Germline V gene data show CDR1 as SGHVS and CDR2 as FNYEAQ. This CDR3 is 14 amino acids long. Trimming stripped 5 bases from V and 1 base from J, with 12 bases between. The CDR3 DNA is TGTGCCAGCAGCCGAACCGGACTTTCCTACGAGCAGTACTTC. It yields the protein CASSRTGLSYEQYF.

This rearrangement joins TRBV7-9 to TRBJ1-2; D might be TRBD1 (5 bases). Trimming pared 1 base from V and 8 bases from J, leaving 11 bases between. From germline, CDR1 is SEHNR and CDR2 FQNEAQ (reference sequence). This CDR3 region has 13 residues. The CDR3 bases are TGTGCCAGCAGCTTAGGGGGCCTGATCGGCTACACCTTC. Its protein is CASSLGGLIGYTF.